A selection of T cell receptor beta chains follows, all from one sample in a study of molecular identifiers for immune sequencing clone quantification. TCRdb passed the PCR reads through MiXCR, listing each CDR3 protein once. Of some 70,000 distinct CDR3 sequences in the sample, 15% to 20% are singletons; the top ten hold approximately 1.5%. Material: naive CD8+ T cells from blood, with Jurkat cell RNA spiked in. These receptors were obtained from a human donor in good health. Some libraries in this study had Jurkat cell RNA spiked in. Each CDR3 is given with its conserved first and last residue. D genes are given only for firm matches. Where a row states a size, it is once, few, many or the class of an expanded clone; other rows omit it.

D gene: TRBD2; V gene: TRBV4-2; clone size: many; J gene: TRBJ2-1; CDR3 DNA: TGTGCCAGCAGCCAAGCTCATTTCACGGGAGCCGGGGGGATCTTC; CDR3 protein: CASSQAHFTGAGGIF
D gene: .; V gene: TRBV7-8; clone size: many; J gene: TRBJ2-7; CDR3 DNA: TGTGCCAGCAGCCCCCGACAGTCCGCTTTAGATGAGCAGTACTTC; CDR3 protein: CASSPRQSALDEQYF
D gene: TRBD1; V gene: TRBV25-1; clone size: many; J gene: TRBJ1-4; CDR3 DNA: TGTGCCAGCAAGGGAGCAGGGGGCAGCGAGAACATCACCACAACTAATGAAAAACTGTTTTTT; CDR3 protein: CASKGAGGSENITTTNEKLFF
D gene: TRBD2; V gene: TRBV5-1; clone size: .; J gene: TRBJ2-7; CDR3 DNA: TGCGCCAGCGGCAAGGAACTAGCGGGATCCTACGAGCAGTACTTC; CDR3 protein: CASGKELAGSYEQYF
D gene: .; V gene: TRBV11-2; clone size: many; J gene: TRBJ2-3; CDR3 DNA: TGTGCCAGCAGCTTAGAGGTAGCGAGGGATACGCAGTATTTT; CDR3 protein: CASSLEVARDTQYF
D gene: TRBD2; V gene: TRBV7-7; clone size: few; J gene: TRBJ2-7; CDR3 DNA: TGTGCTAGCAGCTTAGTGAGCGGGAGGAACTCCTACGAGCAGTACTTC; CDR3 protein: CASSLVSGRNSYEQYF
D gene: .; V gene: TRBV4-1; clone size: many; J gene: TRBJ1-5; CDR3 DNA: TGCGCCAGCAGCCGGGAGGGGGAGTTGAATCAGCCCCAGCATTTT; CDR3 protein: CASSREGELNQPQHF
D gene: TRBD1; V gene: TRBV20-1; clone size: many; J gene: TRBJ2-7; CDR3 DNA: TGCAGTGCTAGGGAGATACAGGGGCCCCCCTACGAGCAGTACTTC; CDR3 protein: CSAREIQGPPYEQYF
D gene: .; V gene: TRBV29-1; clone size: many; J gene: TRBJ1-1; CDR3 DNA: TGCAGCGTTGAGGACCCGTTAGGTACTGAAGCTTTCTTT; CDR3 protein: CSVEDPLGTEAFF
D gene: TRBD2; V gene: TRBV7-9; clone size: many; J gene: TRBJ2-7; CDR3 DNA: TGTGCCAGCAGCGACGGACTAGGCGACGAGCAGTACTTC; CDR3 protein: CASSDGLGDEQYF
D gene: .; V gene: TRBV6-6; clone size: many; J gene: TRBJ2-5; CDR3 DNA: TGTGCCAGCAGGCACCGGCACAAAGAGACCCAGTACTTC; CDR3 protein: CASRHRHKETQYF
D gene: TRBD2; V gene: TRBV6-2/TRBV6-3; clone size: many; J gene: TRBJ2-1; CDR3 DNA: TGTGCCAGTCTAGCGGGGTACAATGAGCAGTTCTTC; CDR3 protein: CASLAGYNEQFF
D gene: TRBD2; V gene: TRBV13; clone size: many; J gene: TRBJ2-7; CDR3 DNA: TGTGCCAGCAGCTCCGGAGGGACTAGCGGGAGGGACGAGCAGTACTTC; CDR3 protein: CASSSGGTSGRDEQYF
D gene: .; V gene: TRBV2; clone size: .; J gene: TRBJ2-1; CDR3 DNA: TGTGCCAGCCTGTACAGCCCATCCTACAATGAGCAGTTCTTC; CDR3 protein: CASLYSPSYNEQFF
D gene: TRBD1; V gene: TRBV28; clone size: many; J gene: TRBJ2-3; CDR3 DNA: TGTGCCAGCAGCCGGGACAGGGTTGATTCGGATACGCAGTATTTT; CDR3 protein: CASSRDRVDSDTQYF
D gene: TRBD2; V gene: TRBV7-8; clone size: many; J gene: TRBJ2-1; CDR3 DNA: TGTGCCAGCAGCTTACTAGCGGGAGGGATGGATGAGCAGTTCTTC; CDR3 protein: CASSLLAGGMDEQFF
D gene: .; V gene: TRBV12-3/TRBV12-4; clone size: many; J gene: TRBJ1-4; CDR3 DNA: TGTGCCAGCAGTTTAGCGCTATCGGCCGAGACGGCTGTTAATGAAAAACTGTTTTTT; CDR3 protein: CASSLALSAETAVNEKLFF
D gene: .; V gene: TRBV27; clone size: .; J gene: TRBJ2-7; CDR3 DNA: TGTGCCGGCAGTGGCCCGGGAGACGAGCAGTACTTC; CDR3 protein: CAGSGPGDEQYF
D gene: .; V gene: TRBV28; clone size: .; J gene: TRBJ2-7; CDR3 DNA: TGTGCCAGCAGTTTAGGGGGAGCCCACGAGCAGTATTTC; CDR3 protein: CASSLGGAHEQYF
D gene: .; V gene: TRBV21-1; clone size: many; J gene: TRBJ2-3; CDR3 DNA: TGTGCCAGCAGCAAAATCCGTTGGAACAGCACAGATACGCAGTATTTT; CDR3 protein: CASSKIRWNSTDTQYF
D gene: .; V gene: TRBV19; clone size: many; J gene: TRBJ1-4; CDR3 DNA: TGTGCCAGTAGTCCCACTGGACAACCTAATGAAAAACTGTTTTTT; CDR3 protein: CASSPTGQPNEKLFF
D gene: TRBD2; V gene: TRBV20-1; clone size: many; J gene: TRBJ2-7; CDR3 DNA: TGCAGTGCTAGATCTAGCGGGAGTTACGAGCAGTACTTC; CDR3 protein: CSARSSGSYEQYF
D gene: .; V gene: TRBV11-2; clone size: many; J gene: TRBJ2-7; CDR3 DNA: TGTGCCAGCAGCGCGGGCAGCTCCTACGAGCAGTACTTC; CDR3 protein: CASSAGSSYEQYF
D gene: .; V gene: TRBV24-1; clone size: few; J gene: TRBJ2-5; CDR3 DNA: TGTGCCACCAGTGAGGGGGAAGACACAGGACGTGTGATGGGGACCCAGTACTTC; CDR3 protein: CATSEGEDTGRVMGTQYF
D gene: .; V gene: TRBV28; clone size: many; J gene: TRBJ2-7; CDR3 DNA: TGTGCCAGCAGTTTCCTCGCGGGGCTCACCTACGAGCAGTACTTC; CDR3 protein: CASSFLAGLTYEQYF
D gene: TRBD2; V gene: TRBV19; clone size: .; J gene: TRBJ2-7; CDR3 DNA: TGTGCCAGTAGTCCTTCGACTAGCGGGAGTCACGAGCAGTACTTC; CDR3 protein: CASSPSTSGSHEQYF
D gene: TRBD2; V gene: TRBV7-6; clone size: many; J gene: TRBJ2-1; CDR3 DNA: TGTGCCAGCAGCACCACTAGCGGGAGTAGTAATGAGCAGTTCTTC; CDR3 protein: CASSTTSGSSNEQFF
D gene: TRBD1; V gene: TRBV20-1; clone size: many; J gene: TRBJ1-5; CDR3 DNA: TGCAGTGCAAAAGGACAGGGGTGGGGCAATCAGCCCCAGCATTTT; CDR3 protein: CSAKGQGWGNQPQHF
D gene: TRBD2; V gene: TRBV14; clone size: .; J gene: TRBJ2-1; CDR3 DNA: TGTGCCAGCCTCCCCCGAGGGGGTAGCGGGAGTCAGTTCTTC; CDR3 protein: CASLPRGGSGSQFF
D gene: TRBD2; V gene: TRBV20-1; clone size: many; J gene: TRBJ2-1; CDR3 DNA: TGCAGTGCTAGAGATCTAAACTACCGGGAGGGCCAGAATGAGCAGTTCTTC; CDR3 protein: CSARDLNYREGQNEQFF
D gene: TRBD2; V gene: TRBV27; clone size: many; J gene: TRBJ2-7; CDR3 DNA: TGTGCCAGCAGTACGATCTGGACTAGCGAAACCTACGAGCAGTACTTC; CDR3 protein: CASSTIWTSETYEQYF
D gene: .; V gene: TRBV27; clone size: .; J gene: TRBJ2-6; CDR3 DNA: TGTGCCAGCAACCCATATACGGGGTACCATGGGGCCAACGTCCTGACTTTC; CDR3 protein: CASNPYTGYHGANVLTF
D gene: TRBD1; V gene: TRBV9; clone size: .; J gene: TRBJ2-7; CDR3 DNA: TGTGCCAGCAGCCCGAGACAGGGCATCATCTACGAGCAGTACTTC; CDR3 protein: CASSPRQGIIYEQYF
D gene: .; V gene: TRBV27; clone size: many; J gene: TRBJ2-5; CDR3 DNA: TGTGCCAGCTCCCTTAGGAAAGTGGAGGGGGTAAAGACCCAGTACTTC; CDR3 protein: CASSLRKVEGVKTQYF
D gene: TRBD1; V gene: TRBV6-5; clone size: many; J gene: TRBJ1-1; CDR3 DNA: TGTGCCAGCAAAGACAGGGGTCGCATGAACACTGAAGCTTTCTTT; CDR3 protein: CASKDRGRMNTEAFF
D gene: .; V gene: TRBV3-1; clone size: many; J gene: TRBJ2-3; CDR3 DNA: TGTGCCAGCAGCCAAGAAAGGATCGATACGCAGTATTTT; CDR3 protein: CASSQERIDTQYF
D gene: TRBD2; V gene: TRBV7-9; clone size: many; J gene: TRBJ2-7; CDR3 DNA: TGTGCCAGCAGGTACCAGGGAGGGAACGAGCAGTACTTC; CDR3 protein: CASRYQGGNEQYF
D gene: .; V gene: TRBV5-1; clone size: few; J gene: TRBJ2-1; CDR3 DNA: TGCGCCAGCACCCTGTCCAGGGGTATCATGTACAATGAGCAGTTCTTC; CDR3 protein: CASTLSRGIMYNEQFF
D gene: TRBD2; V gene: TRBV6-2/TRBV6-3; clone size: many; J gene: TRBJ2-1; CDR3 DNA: TGTGCCAGCAGTCACACTAGCGGGAGGGCCAGTAATGTCGATGAGCAGTTCTTC; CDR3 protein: CASSHTSGRASNVDEQFF
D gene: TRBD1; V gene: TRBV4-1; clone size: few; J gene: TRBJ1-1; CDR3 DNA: TGCGCCAGCAGCCTCCACAGGGGTGGCACTGAAGCTTTCTTT; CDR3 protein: CASSLHRGGTEAFF
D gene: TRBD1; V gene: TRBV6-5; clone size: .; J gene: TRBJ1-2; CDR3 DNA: TGTGCCAGCAGTTACGGACAGGCCGGCGGCTACACCTTC; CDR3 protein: CASSYGQAGGYTF
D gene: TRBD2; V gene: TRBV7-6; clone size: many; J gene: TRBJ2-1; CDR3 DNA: TGTGCCACCCGGGAGGCTGGAAGCTCCTACAATGAGCAGTTCTTC; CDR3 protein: CATREAGSSYNEQFF
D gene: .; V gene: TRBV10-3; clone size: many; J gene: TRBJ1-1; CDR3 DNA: TGTGCCATCAGTGAGTCCGGGGATGAAGCTTTCTTT; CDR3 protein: CAISESGDEAFF
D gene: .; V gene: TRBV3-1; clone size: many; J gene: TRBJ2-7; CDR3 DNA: TGTGCCAGCAGCCAAGATGGCGGGACGACCTACGAGCAGTACTTC; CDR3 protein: CASSQDGGTTYEQYF
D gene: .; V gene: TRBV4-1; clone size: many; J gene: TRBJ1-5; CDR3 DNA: TGCGCCAGCAGCCAAGGGATAAACCAGCCCCAGCATTTT; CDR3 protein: CASSQGINQPQHF
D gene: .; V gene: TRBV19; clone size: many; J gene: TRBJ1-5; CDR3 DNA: TGTGCCAGTAGTATAATGGGGAATCAGCCCCAGCATTTT; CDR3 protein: CASSIMGNQPQHF
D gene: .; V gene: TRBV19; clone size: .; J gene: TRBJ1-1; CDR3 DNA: TGTGCCAGTAGACCGGAGGGATTGAACACTGAAGCTTTCTTT; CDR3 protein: CASRPEGLNTEAFF
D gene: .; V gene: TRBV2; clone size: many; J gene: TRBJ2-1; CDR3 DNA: TGTGCCAGCAGTGAAGCTGACCCCTACAATGAGCAGTTCTTC; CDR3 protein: CASSEADPYNEQFF
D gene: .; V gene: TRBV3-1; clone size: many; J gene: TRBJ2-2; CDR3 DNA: TGTGCCAGCAGCCAAGTAAGGGCCGACGGGGCCGGGGAGCTGTTTTTT; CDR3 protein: CASSQVRADGAGELFF